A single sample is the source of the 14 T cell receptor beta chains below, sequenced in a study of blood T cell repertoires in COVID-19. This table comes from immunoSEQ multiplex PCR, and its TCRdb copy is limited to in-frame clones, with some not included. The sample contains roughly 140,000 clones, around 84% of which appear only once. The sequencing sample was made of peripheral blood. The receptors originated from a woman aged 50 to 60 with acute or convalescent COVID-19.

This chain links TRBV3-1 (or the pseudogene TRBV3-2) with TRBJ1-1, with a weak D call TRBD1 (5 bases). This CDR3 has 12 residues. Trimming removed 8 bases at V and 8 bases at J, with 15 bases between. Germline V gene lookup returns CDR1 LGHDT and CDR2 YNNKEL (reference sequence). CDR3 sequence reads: CASLSQGFEAFF. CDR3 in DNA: TGTGCCAGCCTATCCCAGGGTTTCGAAGCTTTCTTT.

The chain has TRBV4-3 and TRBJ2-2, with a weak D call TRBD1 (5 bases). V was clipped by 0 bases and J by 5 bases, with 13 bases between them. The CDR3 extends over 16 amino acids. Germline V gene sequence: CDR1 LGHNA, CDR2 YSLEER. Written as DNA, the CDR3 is TGCGCCAGCAGCCAAGATCCTCAGGGCCGAACCGGGGAGCTGTTTTTT. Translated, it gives CASSQDPQGRTGELFF.

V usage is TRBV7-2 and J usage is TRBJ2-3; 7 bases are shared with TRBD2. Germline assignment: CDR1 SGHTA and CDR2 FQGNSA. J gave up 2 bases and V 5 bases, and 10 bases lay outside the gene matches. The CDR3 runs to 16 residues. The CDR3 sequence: CASSPPNAGDTDTQYF. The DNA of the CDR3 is TGTGCCAGCAGCCCCCCTAATGCGGGAGACACAGATACGCAGTATTTT.

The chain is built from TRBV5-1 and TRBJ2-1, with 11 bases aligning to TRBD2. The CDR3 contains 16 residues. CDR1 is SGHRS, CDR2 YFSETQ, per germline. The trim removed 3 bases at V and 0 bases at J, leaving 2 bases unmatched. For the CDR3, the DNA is TGCGCCAGCAGCTCCCTAGCGGGGGGCTCCTACAATGAGCAGTTCTTC. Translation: CASSSLAGGSYNEQFF.

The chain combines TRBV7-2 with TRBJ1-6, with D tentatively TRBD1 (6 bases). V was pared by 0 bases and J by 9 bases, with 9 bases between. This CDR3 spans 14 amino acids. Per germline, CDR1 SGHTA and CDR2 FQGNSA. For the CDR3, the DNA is TGTGCCAGCAGCTTAGCAGGGGGGGCTTCACCCCTCCACTTT. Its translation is CASSLAGGASPLHF.

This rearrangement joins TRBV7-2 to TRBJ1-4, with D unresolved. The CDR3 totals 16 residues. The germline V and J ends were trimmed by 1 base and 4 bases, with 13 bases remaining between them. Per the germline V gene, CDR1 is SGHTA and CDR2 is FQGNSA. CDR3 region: CASSLEPVRINEKLFF. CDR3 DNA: TGTGCCAGCAGCTTAGAGCCGGTGCGGATTAATGAAAAACTGTTTTTT. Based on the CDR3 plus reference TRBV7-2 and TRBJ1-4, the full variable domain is GAGVSQSPSNKVTEKGKDVELRCDPISGHTALYWYRQSLGQGLEFLIYFQGNSAPDKSGLPSDRFSAERTGGSVSTLTIQRTQQEDSAVYLCASSLEPVRINEKLFFGSGTQLSVL.

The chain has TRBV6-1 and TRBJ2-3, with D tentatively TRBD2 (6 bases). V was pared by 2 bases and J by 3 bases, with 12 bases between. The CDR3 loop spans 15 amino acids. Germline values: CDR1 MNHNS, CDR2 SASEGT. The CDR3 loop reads CASSEHVGGTDTQYF. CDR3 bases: TGTGCCAGCAGTGAACACGTAGGAGGGACAGATACGCAGTATTTT.

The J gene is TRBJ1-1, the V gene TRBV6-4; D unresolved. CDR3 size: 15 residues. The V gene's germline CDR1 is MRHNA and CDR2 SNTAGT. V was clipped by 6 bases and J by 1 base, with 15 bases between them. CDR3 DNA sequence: TGTGCCAGCAGCCCTTCGTCAAACGGGAACACTGAAGCTTTCTTT. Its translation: CASSPSSNGNTEAFF.

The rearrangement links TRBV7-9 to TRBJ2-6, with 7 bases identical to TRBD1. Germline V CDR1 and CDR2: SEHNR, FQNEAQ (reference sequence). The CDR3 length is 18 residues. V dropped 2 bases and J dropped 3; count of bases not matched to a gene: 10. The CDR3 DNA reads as TGTGCCAGCAGCTTAACCCCTCAGGGGGTTTATGGGGCCAACGTCCTGACTTTC. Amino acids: CASSLTPQGVYGANVLTF.

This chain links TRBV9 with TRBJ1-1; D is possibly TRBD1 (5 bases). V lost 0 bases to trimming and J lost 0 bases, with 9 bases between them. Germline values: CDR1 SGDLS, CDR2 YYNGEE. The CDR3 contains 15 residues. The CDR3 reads CASSVDPGLNTEAFF. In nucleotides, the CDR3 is TGTGCCAGCAGCGTAGATCCAGGGTTGAACACTGAAGCTTTCTTT.

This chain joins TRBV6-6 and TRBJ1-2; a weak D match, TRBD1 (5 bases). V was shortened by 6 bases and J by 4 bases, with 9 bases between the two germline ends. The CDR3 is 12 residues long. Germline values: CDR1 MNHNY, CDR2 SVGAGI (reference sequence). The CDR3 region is CASSLDSYGYTF. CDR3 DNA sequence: TGTGCCAGCAGCTTAGACAGCTATGGCTACACCTTC.

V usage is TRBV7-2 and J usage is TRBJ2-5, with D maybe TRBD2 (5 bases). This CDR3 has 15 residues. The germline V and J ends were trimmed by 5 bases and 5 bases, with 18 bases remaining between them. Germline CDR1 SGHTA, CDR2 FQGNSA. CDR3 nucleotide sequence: TGTGCCAGCAGCCTGCCCCTAGCTAGTGTCGAGACCCAGTACTTC. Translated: CASSLPLASVETQYF.

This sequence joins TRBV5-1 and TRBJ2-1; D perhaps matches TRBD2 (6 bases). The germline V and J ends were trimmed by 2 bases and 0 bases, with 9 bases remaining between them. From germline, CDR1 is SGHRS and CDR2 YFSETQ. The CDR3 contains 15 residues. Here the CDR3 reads CASSLDGGSYNEQFF. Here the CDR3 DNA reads TGCGCCAGCAGCTTAGACGGGGGCTCCTACAATGAGCAGTTCTTC.

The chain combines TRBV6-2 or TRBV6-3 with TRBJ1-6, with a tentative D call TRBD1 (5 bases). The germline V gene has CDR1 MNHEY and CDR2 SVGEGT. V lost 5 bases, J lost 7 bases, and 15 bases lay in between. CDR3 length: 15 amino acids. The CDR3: CASSQTVLGNSPLHF. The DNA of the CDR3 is TGTGCCAGCAGTCAGACAGTTCTCGGAAATTCACCCCTCCACTTT.